Presented here are 20 T cell receptor beta chains from one specimen sequenced in a study of blood T cell repertoires in COVID-19. Assay used: immunoSEQ multiplex PCR; TCRdb lists only in-frame clones, some missing. Altogether 250,000 to 300,000 clones are present, roughly 90% being singletons, with the ten largest covering 1% to 1.3%. The specimen was PBMCs or T cells enriched from blood (not recorded which). Receptors originate from a woman aged 30 to 39 who had recovered from COVID-19.

The gene calls are TRBV4-3 and TRBJ2-7; a weak D match, TRBD2 (6 bases). Deletions cut 1 base from V and 3 bases from J, with 13 bases between. CDR1 and CDR2 from the germline V gene are LGHNA and YSLEER. The CDR3 consists of 15 residues. CDR3 coding DNA: TGCGCCAGCAGCCAAGTAGCCGGGGGTGACTACGAGCAGTACTTC. It specifies CASSQVAGGDYEQYF.

The V gene is TRBV19, the J gene TRBJ1-3, with 7 positions matching TRBD1. The junction had 6 bases not matched to a gene; V was cut back by 4 bases and J by 0 bases. Germline-derived CDR1 and CDR2 are LNHDA and SQIVND (reference sequence). CDR3 length: 16 amino acids. The CDR3 is CASSTQGGSSGNTIYF. For the CDR3, the DNA is TGTGCCAGTAGTACCCAAGGGGGCTCCTCTGGAAACACCATATATTTT.

The chain links TRBV5-8 to TRBJ2-7; maybe TRBD2 (5 bases). Per the germline V gene, CDR1 is SGHTS and CDR2 is YDEGEE. With 2 bases removed from V and 2 bases from J, the gap between germline ends came to 14 bases. This CDR3 contains 15 residues. The DNA of the CDR3 is TGTGCCAGCAGCTTTAAAAGTCTCGGGGCCTACGAGCAGTACTTC. Its translation is CASSFKSLGAYEQYF.

The rearrangement uses TRBV4-3 and TRBJ1-1; tentative D call: TRBD1 (6 bases). Germline V lookup: CDR1 LGHNA, CDR2 YSLEER. Deletions cut 3 bases from V and 2 bases from J, with 10 bases between. CDR3 length equals 14 residues. As DNA, the CDR3 is TGCGCCAGCAGCCAGAGGACAGTAAACACTGAAGCTTTCTTT. This gives the protein CASSQRTVNTEAFF.

This clone was seen a single time. The junction departs from germline at one end; a sequencing error may be responsible. This chain joins TRBV27 and TRBJ1-2; D unresolved. The CDR3 totals 13 residues. Germline assignment: CDR1 MNHEY and CDR2 SMNVEV (reference sequence). The CDR3 sequence is CASSLASGYGYTF. The CDR3 bases are TGTGCCAGTAGTTTAGCGTCTGGCTATGGCTACACCTTC.

The chain couples TRBV21-1 to TRBJ1-1; the D call of TRBD1 is as the table states it, not checked on the DNA. TRBV21-1 is labeled a pseudogene. There are 12 residues in the CDR3. The CDR3 region has the DNA TGTGCCAGCAGCACCGGACAGGGAGAAGCTTTCTTT. It encodes CASSTGQGEAFF.

This chain links TRBV7-3 with TRBJ2-3, with D unclear. V was trimmed by 1 base and J by 0 bases, leaving 5 bases between them. The germline CDR1 and CDR2 sequences are SGHTA and FQGTGA. The CDR3 is 14 amino acids. The chain's CDR3 is CASSLILSTDTQYF. CDR3 DNA sequence: TGTGCCAGCAGCTTAATACTAAGCACAGATACGCAGTATTTT.

The V gene is TRBV5-1, the J gene TRBJ2-7; D is uncertain. From germline, CDR1 is SGHRS and CDR2 YFSETQ. The ends were cut back, 0 bases at V and 0 bases at J, with 7 bases in the middle. CDR3 length: 14 amino acids. This CDR3 reads CASSLVTASYEQYF. CDR3 nucleotide sequence: TGCGCCAGCAGCTTGGTAACAGCCTCCTACGAGCAGTACTTC. The full variable domain, with the rest looked up from reference TRBV5-1 and TRBJ2-7, is KAGVTQTPRYLIKTRGQQVTLSCSPISGHRSVSWYQQTPGQGLQFLFEYFSETQRNKGNFPGRFSGRQFSNSRSEMNVSTLELGDSALYLCASSLVTASYEQYFGPGTRLTVT.

The chain recombines TRBV4-2 with TRBJ2-5; 9 bases match TRBD2. After removal of 0 bases from V and 4 bases from J, the junction contained 9 bases not matched to a gene. The V gene's germline CDR1 is LGHNA and CDR2 YNFKEQ. The CDR3 has 17 amino acids. The CDR3, as DNA: TGTGCCAGCAGCCAAGAATTCGGTAGCGGGAGTGGAGAGACCCAGTACTTC. Translated: CASSQEFGSGSGETQYF.

V gene TRBV30 combines with J gene TRBJ2-7, with D tentatively TRBD2 (6 bases). Per germline, CDR1 GTSNPN and CDR2 SVGIG (reference sequence). V lost 4 bases to trimming and J lost 2 bases, with 15 bases between them. This CDR3 comprises 14 residues. This CDR3 is CAWTGTDGAYEQYF. CDR3 DNA sequence: TGTGCCTGGACCGGGACTGATGGTGCCTACGAGCAGTACTTC.

The chain combines TRBV7-2 with TRBJ1-5; 8 bases agree with TRBD1. CDR1 and CDR2 from the germline V gene are SGHTA and FQGNSA. V lost 6 bases to trimming and J lost 10 bases; unmatched junction nucleotides: 11. The CDR3 consists of 14 residues. This chain's CDR3 is CASSATGAPGPQHF. CDR3 DNA: TGTGCCAGCAGTGCGACAGGGGCCCCTGGACCCCAGCATTTT.

The chain uses TRBV5-8 and TRBJ1-1; 9 bases are a match to TRBD1. Germline V lookup: CDR1 SGHTS, CDR2 YDEGEE. V shed 4 bases, J shed 4 bases, and the junction held 8 bases outside the gene matches. The CDR3 has 15 residues. CDR3 in amino acids: CASSRRDRVGTEAFF. The CDR3 bases are TGTGCCAGCAGCCGTAGGGACAGGGTAGGCACTGAAGCTTTCTTT.

V and J are TRBV7-9 and TRBJ2-7, with D uncertain. Looked up from germline, CDR1 is SEHNR and CDR2 is FQNEAQ (reference sequence). The CDR3 has 12 amino acids. V shed 3 bases and J shed 0 bases, with 3 bases lying between them. Here the CDR3 DNA reads TGTGCCAGCAGCTTGAGCTCCTACGAGCAGTACTTC. It is translated as CASSLSSYEQYF.

This sequence joins TRBV27 and TRBJ2-7; D is unclear. The CDR3 contains 15 residues. V was pared by 0 bases and J by 2 bases, with 11 bases between. CDR1 is MNHEY and CDR2 is SMNVEV in the germline V gene (reference sequence). Written as DNA, the CDR3 is TGTGCCAGCAGTTTATCTGTGAACGGTCCCTACGAGCAGTACTTC. Its protein is CASSLSVNGPYEQYF.

The chain links TRBV28 to TRBJ2-7; TRBD1 agrees at 9 bases. The V gene end was trimmed by 5 bases and the J gene end by 4 bases; junction bases not matched to a gene: 12. The CDR3 runs to 16 residues. Germline loops: CDR1 MDHEN, CDR2 SYDVKM. CDR3 coding DNA: TGTGCCAGCAGTCCCCCAGACAGGGGGGAAGTGTACGAGCAGTACTTC. Translated, it gives CASSPPDRGEVYEQYF.

The chain carries TRBV28 and TRBJ1-2, with 8 bases that match TRBD1. In germline, CDR1 is MDHEN, CDR2 SYDVKM. The CDR3 extends over 14 amino acids. The J segment lost 4 bases and the V segment lost 6 bases, leaving 7 bases of the junction unmatched. This CDR3 reads CASSTTGAIYGYTF. CDR3 DNA: TGTGCCAGCAGCACGACAGGGGCCATCTATGGCTACACCTTC.

This chain connects TRBV6-4 to TRBJ1-1; the D is unclear. This CDR3 is built from 14 residues. V lost 8 bases to trimming and J lost 7 bases, with 20 bases between them. From germline, CDR1 is MRHNA and CDR2 SNTAGT. The CDR3 nucleotides read TGTGCCAGCCGGGAGCCCCACTACCCGTTTGAAGCTTTCTTT. Its translation is CASREPHYPFEAFF.

The chain carries TRBV27 and TRBJ2-1, with D perhaps TRBD2 (7 bases). V was shortened by 7 bases and J by 9 bases, with 28 bases between the two germline ends. There are 17 residues in the CDR3. The V gene's germline CDR1 is MNHEY and CDR2 SMNVEV (reference sequence). The CDR3, as DNA: TGTGCCAGCACCACCATGGGGGGGCAGGGTGGGTATGGTGAGCAGTTCTTC. Protein: CASTTMGGQGGYGEQFF.

The CDR3 loop reads CASSLDPSWDKNTEAFF. The CDR3 DNA reads TGTGCCAGCAGCTTAGACCCTAGTTGGGACAAGAACACTGAAGCTTTCTTT. The gene calls are TRBV11-2 and TRBJ1-1; weak D call: TRBD1 (6 bases). The V and J ends lost 0 bases and 1 base respectively, with 15 bases between them. Germline values: CDR1 SGHAT, CDR2 FQNNGV. This CDR3 contains 17 residues. Full variable domain (rest looked up from reference TRBV11-2 and TRBJ1-1): EAGVAQSPRYKIIEKRQSVAFWCNPISGHATLYWYQQILGQGPKLLIQFQNNGVVDDSQLPKDRFSAERLKGVDSTLKIQPAKLEDSAVYLCASSLDPSWDKNTEAFFGQGTRLTVV.

The V call is TRBV12-3 or TRBV12-4, the J call TRBJ1-2; D is undetermined. The CDR3 contains 11 residues. Trimming took off 6 bases at V and 7 bases at J, with 9 bases between the two ends. The CDR3 DNA is TGTGCCAGCAGCCACGGAGGTGGCTACACCTTC. Translation gives CASSHGGGYTF.